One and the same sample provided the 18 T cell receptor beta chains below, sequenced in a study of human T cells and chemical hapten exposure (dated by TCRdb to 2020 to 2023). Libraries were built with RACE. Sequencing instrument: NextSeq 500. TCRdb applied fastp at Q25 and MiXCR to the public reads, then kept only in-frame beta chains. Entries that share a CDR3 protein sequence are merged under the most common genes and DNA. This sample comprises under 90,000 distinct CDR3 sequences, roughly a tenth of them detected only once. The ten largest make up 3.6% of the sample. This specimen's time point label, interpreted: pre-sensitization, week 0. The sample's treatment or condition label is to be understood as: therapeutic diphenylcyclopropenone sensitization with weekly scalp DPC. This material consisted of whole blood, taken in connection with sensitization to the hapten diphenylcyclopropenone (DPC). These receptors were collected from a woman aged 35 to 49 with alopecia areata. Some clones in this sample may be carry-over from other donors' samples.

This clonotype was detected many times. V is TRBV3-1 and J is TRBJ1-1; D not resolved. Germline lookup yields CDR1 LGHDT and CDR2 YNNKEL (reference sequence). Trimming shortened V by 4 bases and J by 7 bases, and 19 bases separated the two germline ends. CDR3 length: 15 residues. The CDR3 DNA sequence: TGTGCCAGCAGCCGATTGACGGGAGTCGGCATTGAAGCTTTCTTT. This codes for CASSRLTGVGIEAFF. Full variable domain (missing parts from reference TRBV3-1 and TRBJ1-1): DTAVSQTPKYLVTQMGNDKSIKCEQNLGHDTMYWYKQDSKKFLKIMFSYNNKELIINETVPNRFSPKSPDKAHLNLHINSLELGDSAVYFCASSRLTGVGIEAFFGQGTRLTVV.

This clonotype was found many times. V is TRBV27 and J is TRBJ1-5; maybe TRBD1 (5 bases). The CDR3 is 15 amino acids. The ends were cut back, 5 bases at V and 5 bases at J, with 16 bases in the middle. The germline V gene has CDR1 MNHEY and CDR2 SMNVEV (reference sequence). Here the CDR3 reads CASSPMGTFDQPQHF. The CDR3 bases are TGTGCCAGCAGTCCTATGGGGACCTTCGATCAGCCCCAGCATTTT.

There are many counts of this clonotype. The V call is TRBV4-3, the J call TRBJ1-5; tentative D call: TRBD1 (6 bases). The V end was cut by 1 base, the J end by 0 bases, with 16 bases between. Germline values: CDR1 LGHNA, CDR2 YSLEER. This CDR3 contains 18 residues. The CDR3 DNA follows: TGCGCCAGCAGCCAAGCCCTCCCCGGGACAAATAGCAATCAGCCCCAGCATTTT. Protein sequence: CASSQALPGTNSNQPQHF.

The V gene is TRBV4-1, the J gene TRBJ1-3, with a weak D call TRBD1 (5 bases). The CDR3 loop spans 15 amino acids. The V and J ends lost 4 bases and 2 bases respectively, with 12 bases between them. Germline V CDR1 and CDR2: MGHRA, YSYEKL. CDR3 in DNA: TGCGCCAGCAGCCCGGGACTTGTCCCTGGAAACACCATATATTTT. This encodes CASSPGLVPGNTIYF.

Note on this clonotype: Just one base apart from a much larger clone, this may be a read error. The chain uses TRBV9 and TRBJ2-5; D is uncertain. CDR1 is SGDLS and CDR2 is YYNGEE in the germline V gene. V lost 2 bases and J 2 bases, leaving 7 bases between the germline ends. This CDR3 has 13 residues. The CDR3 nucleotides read TGTGCCAGCAGCGTTGATACTCAAGAGACCCAGTACTTC. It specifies CASSVDTQETQYF. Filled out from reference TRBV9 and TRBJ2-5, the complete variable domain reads DSGVTQTPKHLITATGQRVTLRCSPRSGDLSVYWYQQSLDQGLQFLIQYYNGEERAKGNILERFSAQQFPDLHSELNLSSLELGDSALYFCASSVDTQETQYFGPGTRLLVL.

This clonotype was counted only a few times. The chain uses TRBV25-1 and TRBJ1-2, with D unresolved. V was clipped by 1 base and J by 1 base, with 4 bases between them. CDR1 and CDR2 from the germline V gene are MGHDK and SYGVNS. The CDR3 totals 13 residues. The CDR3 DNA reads TGTGCCAGCAGTGAATGGCTTAACTATGGCTACACCTTC. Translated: CASSEWLNYGYTF.

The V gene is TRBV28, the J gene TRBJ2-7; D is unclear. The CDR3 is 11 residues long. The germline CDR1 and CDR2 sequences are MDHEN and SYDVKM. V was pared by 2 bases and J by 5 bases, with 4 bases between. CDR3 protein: CASSLRDEQYF. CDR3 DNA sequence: TGTGCCAGCAGTTTAAGAGACGAGCAGTACTTC.

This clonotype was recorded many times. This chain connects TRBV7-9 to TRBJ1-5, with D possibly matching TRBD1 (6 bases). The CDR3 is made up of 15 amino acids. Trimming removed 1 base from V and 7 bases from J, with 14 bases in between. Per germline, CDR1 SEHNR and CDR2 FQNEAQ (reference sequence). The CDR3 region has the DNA TGTGCCAGCAGCTTAGAAGGGGGGCGAGGACAGCCCCAGCATTTT. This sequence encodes CASSLEGGRGQPQHF. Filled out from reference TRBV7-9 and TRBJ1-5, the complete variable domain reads DTGVSQNPRHKITKRGQNVTFRCDPISEHNRLYWYRQTLGQGPEFLTYFQNEAQLEKSRLLSDRFSAERPKGSFSTLEIQRTEQGDSAMYLCASSLEGGRGQPQHFGDGTRLSIL.

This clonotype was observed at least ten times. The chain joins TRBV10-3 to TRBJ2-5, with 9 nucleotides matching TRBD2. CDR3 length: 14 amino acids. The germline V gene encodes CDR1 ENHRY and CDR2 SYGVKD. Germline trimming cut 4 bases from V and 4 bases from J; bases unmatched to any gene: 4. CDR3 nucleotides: TGTGCCATCAGTGGTAATAGCGGGGGAGAGACCCAGTACTTC. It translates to CAISGNSGGETQYF.

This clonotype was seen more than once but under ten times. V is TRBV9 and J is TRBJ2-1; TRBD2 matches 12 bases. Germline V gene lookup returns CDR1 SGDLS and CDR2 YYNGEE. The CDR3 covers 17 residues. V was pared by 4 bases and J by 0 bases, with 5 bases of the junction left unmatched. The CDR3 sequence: CASSTGLAGSSYNEQFF. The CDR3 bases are TGTGCCAGCAGCACAGGACTAGCGGGGAGCTCCTACAATGAGCAGTTCTTC. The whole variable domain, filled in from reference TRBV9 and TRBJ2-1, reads DSGVTQTPKHLITATGQRVTLRCSPRSGDLSVYWYQQSLDQGLQFLIQYYNGEERAKGNILERFSAQQFPDLHSELNLSSLELGDSALYFCASSTGLAGSSYNEQFFGPGTRLTVL.

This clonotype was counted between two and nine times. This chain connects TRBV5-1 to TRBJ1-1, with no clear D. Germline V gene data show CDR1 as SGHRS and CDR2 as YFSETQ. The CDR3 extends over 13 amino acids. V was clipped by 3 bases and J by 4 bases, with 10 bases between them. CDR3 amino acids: CASSSGVGTEAFF. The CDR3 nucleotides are TGCGCCAGCAGCTCGGGCGTTGGCACTGAAGCTTTCTTT.

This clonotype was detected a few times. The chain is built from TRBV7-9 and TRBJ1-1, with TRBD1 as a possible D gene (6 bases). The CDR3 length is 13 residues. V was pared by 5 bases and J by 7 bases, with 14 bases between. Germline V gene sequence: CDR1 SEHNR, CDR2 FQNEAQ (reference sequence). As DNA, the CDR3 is TGTGCCAGCAGCACCAACCGGGACATTGAAGCTTTCTTT. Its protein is CASSTNRDIEAFF.

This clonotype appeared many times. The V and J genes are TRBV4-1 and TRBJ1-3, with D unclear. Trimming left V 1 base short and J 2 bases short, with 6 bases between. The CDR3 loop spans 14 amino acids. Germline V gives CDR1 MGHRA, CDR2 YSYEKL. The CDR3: CASSQGGTGNTIYF. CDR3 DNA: TGCGCCAGCAGCCAAGGAGGGACTGGAAACACCATATATTTT.

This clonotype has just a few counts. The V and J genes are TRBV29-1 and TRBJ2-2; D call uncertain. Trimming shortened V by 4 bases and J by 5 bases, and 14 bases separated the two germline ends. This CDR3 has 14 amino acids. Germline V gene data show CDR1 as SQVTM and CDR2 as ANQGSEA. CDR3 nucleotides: TGCAGCGTTGGGGCTCACGACGTAACCGGGGAGCTGTTTTTT. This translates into CSVGAHDVTGELFF.

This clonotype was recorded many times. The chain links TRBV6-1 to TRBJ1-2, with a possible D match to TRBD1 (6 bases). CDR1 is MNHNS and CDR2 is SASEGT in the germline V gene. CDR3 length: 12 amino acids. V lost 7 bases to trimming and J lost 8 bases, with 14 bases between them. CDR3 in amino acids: CASKGEGSGYTF. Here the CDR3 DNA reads TGTGCCAGCAAGGGGGAGGGATCGGGCTACACCTTC.

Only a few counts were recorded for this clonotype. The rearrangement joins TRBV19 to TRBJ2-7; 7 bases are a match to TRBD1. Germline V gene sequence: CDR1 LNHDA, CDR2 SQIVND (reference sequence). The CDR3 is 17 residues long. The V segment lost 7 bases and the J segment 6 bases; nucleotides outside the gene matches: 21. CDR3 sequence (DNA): TGTGCCAGTACCCCCTTAGGGGGCACGGAGAAACCTGGCGAGCAGTACTTC. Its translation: CASTPLGGTEKPGEQYF.

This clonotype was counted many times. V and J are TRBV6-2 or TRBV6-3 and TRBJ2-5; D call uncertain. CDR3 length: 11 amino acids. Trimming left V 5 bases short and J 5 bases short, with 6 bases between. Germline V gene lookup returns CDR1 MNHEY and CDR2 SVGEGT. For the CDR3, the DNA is TGTGCCAGCAGTCCTTTTGAGACCCAGTACTTC. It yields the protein CASSPFETQYF.

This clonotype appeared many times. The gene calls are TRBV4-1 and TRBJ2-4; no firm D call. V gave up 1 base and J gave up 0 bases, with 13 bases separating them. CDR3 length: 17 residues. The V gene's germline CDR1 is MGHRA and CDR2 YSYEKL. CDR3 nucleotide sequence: TGCGCCAGCAGCCAAGTTGTAGTCGAGGTAGCCAAAAACATTCAGTACTTC. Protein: CASSQVVVEVAKNIQYF.